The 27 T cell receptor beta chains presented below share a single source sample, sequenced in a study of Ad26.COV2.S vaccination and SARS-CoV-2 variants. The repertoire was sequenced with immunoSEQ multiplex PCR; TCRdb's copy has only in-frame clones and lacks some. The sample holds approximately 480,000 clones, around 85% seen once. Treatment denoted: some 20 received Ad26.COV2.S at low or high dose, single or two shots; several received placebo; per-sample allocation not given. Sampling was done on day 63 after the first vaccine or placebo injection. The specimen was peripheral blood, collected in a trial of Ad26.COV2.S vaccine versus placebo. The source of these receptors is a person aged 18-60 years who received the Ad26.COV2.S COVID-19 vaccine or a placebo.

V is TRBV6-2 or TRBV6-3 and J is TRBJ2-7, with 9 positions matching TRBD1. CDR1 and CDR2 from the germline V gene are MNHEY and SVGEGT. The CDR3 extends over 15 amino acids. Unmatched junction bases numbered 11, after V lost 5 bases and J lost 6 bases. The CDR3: CASSPGSGTGSEQYF. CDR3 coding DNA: TGTGCCAGCAGTCCCGGATCTGGGACAGGGTCCGAGCAGTACTTC.

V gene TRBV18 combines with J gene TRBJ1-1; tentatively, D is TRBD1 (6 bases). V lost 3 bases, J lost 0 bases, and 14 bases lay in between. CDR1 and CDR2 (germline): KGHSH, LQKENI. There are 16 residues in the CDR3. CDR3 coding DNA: TGTGCCAGCTCACCCCCGAAGGGGACAATGAACACTGAAGCTTTCTTT. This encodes CASSPPKGTMNTEAFF.

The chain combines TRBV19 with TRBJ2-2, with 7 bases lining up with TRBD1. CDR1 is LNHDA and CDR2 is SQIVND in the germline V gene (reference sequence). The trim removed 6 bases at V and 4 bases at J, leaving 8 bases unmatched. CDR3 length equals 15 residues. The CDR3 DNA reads TGTGCCAGTAGGACAGGGCTATTCCTCACCGGGGAGCTGTTTTTT. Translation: CASRTGLFLTGELFF. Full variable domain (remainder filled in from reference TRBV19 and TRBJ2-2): DGGITQSPKYLFRKEGQNVTLSCEQNLNHDAMYWYRQDPGQGLRLIYYSQIVNDFQKGDIAEGYSVSREKKESFPLTVTSAQKNPTAFYLCASRTGLFLTGELFFGEGSRLTVL.

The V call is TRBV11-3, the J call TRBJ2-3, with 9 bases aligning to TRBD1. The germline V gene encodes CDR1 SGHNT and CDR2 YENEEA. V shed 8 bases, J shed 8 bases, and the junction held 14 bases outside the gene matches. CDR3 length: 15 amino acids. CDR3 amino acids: CASSPGTGSASTQYF. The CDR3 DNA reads TGTGCCAGCTCCCCCGGGACAGGGTCAGCAAGTACGCAGTATTTT.

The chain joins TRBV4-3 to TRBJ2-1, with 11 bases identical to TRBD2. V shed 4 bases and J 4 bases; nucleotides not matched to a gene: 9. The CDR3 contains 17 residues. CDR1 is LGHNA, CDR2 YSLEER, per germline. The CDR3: CASSLGSGRETYNEQFF. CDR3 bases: TGCGCCAGCAGCCTCGGTAGCGGGAGGGAGACGTACAATGAGCAGTTCTTC.

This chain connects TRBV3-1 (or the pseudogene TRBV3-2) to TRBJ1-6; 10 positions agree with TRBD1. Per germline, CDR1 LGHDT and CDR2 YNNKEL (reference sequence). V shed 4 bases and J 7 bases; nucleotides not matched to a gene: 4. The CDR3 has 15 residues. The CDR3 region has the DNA TGTGCCAGCAGCCCCGGACAGGGGGGGAATTCACCCCTCCACTTT. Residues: CASSPGQGGNSPLHF.

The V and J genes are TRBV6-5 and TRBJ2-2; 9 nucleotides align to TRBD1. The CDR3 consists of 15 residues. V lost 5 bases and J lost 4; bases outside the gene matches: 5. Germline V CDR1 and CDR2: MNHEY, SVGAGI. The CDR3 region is CASSRDRALTGELFF. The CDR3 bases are TGTGCCAGCAGTAGGGACAGGGCTCTCACCGGGGAGCTGTTTTTT.

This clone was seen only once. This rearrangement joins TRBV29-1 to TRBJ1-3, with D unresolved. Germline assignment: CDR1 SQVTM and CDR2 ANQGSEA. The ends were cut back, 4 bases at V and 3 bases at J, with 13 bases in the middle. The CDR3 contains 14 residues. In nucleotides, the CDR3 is TGCAGCGTTGTTGGCGGTGGATTTGGAAACACCATATATTTT. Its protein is CSVVGGGFGNTIYF.

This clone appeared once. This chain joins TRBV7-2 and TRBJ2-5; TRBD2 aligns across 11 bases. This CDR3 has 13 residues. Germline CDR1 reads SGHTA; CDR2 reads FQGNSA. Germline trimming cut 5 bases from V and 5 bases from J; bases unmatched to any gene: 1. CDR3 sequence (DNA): TGTGCCAGCAGCGGACTAGCGGGTGAGACCCAGTACTTC. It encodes CASSGLAGETQYF.

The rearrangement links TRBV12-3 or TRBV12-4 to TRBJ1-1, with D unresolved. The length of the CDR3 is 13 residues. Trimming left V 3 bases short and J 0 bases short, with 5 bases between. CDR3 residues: CASSLALNTEAFF. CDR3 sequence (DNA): TGTGCCAGCAGTTTGGCTTTGAACACTGAAGCTTTCTTT.

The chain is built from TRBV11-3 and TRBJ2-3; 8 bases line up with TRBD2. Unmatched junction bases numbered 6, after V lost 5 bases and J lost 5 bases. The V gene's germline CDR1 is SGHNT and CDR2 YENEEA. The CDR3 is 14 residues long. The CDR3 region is CASSARTSLDTQYF. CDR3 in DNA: TGTGCCAGCAGCGCCCGGACTAGCTTAGATACGCAGTATTTT.

CDR3 residues: CASSMGRLSYEQYF. In nucleotides, the CDR3 is TGTGCCAGCAGCATGGGAAGGTTGAGTTACGAGCAGTACTTC. The V gene is TRBV7-2, the J gene TRBJ2-7; unclear D gene. The length of the CDR3 is 14 residues. V was trimmed by 5 bases and J by 4 bases, leaving 15 bases between them. The germline CDR1 and CDR2 sequences are SGHTA and FQGNSA.

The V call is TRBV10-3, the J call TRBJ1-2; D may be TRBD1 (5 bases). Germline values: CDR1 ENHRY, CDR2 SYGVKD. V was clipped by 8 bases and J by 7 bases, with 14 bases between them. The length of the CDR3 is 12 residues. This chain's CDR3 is CAIGGAEAGYTF. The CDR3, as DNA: TGTGCCATCGGCGGGGCCGAGGCTGGCTACACCTTC.

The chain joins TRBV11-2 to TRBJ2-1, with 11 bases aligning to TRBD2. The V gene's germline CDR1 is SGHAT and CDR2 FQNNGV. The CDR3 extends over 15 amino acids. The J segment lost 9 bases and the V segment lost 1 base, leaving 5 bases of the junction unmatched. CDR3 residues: CASSLGLAGQGEQFF. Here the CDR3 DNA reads TGTGCCAGCAGCTTAGGACTAGCGGGACAGGGTGAGCAGTTCTTC.

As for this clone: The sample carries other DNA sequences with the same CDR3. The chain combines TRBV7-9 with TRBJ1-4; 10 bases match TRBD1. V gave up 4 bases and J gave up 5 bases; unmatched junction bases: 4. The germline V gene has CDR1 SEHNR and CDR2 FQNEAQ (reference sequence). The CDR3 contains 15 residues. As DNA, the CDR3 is TGTGCCAGCAGCTCGAGACAGGGGGCCAATGAAAAACTGTTTTTT. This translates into CASSSRQGANEKLFF.

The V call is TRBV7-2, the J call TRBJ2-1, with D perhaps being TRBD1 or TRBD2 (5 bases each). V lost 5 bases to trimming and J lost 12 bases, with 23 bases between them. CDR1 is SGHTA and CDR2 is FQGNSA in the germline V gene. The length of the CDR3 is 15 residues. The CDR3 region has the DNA TGTGCCAGCAGCGAAAGGGACGGTTACGACGGGCGGCAGTTCTTC. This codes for CASSERDGYDGRQFF.

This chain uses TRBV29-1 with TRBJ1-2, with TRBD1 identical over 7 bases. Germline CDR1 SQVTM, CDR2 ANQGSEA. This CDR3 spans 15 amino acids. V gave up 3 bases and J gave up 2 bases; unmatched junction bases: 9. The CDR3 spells CSVDFKGASNYGYTF. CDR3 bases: TGCAGCGTTGATTTCAAGGGGGCGTCGAACTATGGCTACACCTTC.

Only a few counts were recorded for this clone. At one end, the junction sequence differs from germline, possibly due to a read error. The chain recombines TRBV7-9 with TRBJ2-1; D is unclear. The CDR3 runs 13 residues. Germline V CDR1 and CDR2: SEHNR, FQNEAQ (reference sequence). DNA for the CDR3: TGTGCCAGCAGCTCCTCTATCGTGAGGTATGAACTCTTC. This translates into CASSSSIVRYELF.

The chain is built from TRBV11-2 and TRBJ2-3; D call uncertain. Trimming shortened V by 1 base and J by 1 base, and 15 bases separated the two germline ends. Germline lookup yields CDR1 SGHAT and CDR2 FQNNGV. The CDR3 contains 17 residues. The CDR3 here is CASSLGRPDGRTDTQYF. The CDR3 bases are TGTGCCAGCAGCTTAGGCCGCCCCGATGGGCGCACAGATACGCAGTATTTT. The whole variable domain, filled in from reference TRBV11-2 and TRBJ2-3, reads EAGVAQSPRYKIIEKRQSVAFWCNPISGHATLYWYQQILGQGPKLLIQFQNNGVVDDSQLPKDRFSAERLKGVDSTLKIQPAKLEDSAVYLCASSLGRPDGRTDTQYFGPGTRLTVL.

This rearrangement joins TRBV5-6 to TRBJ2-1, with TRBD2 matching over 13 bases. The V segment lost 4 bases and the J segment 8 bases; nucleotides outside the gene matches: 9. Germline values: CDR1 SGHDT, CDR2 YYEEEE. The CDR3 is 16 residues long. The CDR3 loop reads CASSATLAGGFDEQFF. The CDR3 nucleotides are TGTGCCAGCAGCGCCACACTAGCGGGAGGGTTTGATGAGCAGTTCTTC.

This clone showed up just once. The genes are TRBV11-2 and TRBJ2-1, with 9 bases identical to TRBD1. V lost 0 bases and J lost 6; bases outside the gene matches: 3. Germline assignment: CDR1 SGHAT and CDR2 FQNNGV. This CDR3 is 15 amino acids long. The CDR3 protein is CASSLEGTGFNEQFF. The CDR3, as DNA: TGTGCCAGCAGCTTAGAAGGGACAGGGTTCAATGAGCAGTTCTTC.

CDR3 sequence (DNA): TGTGCCTGGAAATACAGGGGGGAGTCCCCCTATGGCTACACCTTC. It encodes CAWKYRGESPYGYTF. The chain employs TRBV30 and TRBJ1-2, with 8 bases lining up with TRBD1. CDR3 length: 15 amino acids. The junction had 11 bases not matched to a gene; V was cut back by 4 bases and J by 4 bases. CDR1 is GTSNPN, CDR2 SVGIG, per germline (reference sequence).

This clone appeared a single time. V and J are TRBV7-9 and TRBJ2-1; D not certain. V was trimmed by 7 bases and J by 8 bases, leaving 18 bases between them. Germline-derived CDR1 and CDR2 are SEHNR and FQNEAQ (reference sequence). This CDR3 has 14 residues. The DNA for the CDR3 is TGTGCCAGCATTGAGAGCGTCAGTCTTGATGAGCAGTTCTTC. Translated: CASIESVSLDEQFF.

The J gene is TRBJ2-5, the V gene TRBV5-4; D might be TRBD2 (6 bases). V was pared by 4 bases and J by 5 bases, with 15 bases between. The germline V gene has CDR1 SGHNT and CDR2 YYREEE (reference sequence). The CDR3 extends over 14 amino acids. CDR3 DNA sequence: TGTGCCAGCAGCGCCCTCGCGGGAAGGGAGACCCAGTACTTC. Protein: CASSALAGRETQYF.

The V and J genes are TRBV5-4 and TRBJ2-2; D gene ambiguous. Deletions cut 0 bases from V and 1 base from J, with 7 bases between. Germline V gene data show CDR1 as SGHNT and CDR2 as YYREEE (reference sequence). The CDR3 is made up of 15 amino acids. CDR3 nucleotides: TGTGCCAGCAGCTTGGTTGGTTGGAACACCGGGGAGCTGTTTTTT. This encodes CASSLVGWNTGELFF.

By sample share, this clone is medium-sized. CDR3 in DNA: TGTGCCAGCAGCTTAGGTTGGGACTACTCTGGAAACACCATATATTTT. It encodes CASSLGWDYSGNTIYF. V usage is TRBV13 and J usage is TRBJ1-3, with a weak D call TRBD1 (5 bases). The germline V gene has CDR1 PRHDT and CDR2 FYEKMQ (reference sequence). V was trimmed by 0 bases and J by 0 bases, leaving 9 bases between them. The CDR3 contains 16 residues. The full variable domain, in which reference TRBV13 and TRBJ1-3 provide the parts outside the CDR3, is AAGVIQSPRHLIKEKRETATLKCYPIPRHDTVYWYQQGPGQDPQFLISFYEKMQSDKGSIPDRFSAQQFSDYHSELNMSSLELGDSALYFCASSLGWDYSGNTIYFGEGSWLTVV.

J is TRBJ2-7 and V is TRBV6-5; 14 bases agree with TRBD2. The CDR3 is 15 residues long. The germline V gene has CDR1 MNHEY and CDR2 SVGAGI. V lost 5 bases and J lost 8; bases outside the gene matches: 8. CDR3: CASSPGLAGALKQYF. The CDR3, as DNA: TGTGCCAGCAGTCCGGGACTAGCGGGAGCGTTGAAGCAGTACTTC.